These T cell receptor beta chains were read from a single sample in a study of cytomegalovirus exposure and HLA in healthy donors. Measured with immunoSEQ multiplex PCR; TCRdb has only the in-frame clones, and not every one. The sample has approximately 82,000 clones; roughly 9.1% are singletons. Sequencing was done on a sample of PBMCs. These receptors all stem from a man aged 60 to 75 in good health and CMV-seropositive. Both conserved end residues are part of each CDR3. D genes are given only for firm matches. The listing skips clone size in some rows; elsewhere it reads once, few, many or a size class.

.	TRBV7-3	TRBJ1-4	.	CASGHGAGDNEKLFF	TGTGCCAGCGGGCACGGGGCAGGGGATAATGAAAAACTGTTTTTT
few	TRBV29-1	TRBJ1-1	.	CSGGRGGNTEAFF	TGCAGCGGTGGAAGGGGTGGGAACACTGAAGCTTTCTTT
.	TRBV7-2	TRBJ1-2	.	CASSPSGFSYGYTF	TGTGCCAGCAGCCCATCAGGGTTTAGCTATGGCTACACCTTC
.	TRBV18	TRBJ2-2	TRBD2	CASSQPPTSGSTGELFF	TGTGCCAGCTCACAACCCCCCACTAGCGGGAGCACCGGGGAGCTGTTTTTT
many	TRBV30	TRBJ2-1	.	CAWSPWGSRNEQFF	TGTGCCTGGAGTCCCTGGGGCAGTCGCAATGAGCAGTTCTTC
few	TRBV11-2	TRBJ1-5	.	CASSLAGDSNQPQHF	TGTGCCAGCAGCTTAGCGGGTGATAGCAATCAGCCCCAGCATTTT
few	TRBV19	TRBJ2-4	TRBD2	CASSQSGGGNIQYF	TGTGCCAGTAGTCAGAGCGGGGGGGGTAACATTCAGTACTTC
few	TRBV28	TRBJ2-7	TRBD2	CATKTDSGSLYEQYF	TGTGCCACCAAAACTGATAGCGGGAGTTTGTACGAGCAGTACTTC
.	TRBV19	TRBJ1-2	.	CASSSPGGGYTF	TGTGCCAGTAGTTCCCCCGGGGGGGGCTACACCTTC
few	TRBV28	TRBJ2-1	TRBD2	CASSSGGPYNEQFF	TGTGCCAGCAGTTCGGGGGGGCCCTACAATGAGCAGTTCTTC
few	TRBV7-9	TRBJ1-2	.	CASSLYSRDGYTF	TGTGCCAGCAGCCTTTACAGCAGGGATGGCTACACCTTC
.	TRBV27	TRBJ2-3	TRBD2	CASSFLGAGVGTDTQYF	TGTGCCAGCAGTTTCCTCGGGGCGGGAGTGGGGACAGATACGCAGTATTTT
.	TRBV14	TRBJ2-1	TRBD1	CASRRTGTTYNEQFF	TGTGCCAGCAGGAGGACAGGGACCACCTACAATGAGCAGTTCTTC
few	TRBV7-7	TRBJ2-2	.	CASSPRYTGELFF	TGTGCTAGCAGCCCTCGTTACACCGGGGAGCTGTTTTTT
.	TRBV5-1	TRBJ2-2	TRBD1	CASSLVQGATGELFF	TGCGCCAGCAGCTTGGTCCAGGGGGCGACCGGGGAGCTGTTTTTT
.	TRBV7-9	TRBJ2-1	.	CASSLGSDEQFF	TGTGCCAGCAGCTTAGGTAGCGATGAGCAGTTCTTC
.	TRBV28	TRBJ2-1	.	CASRTRTYNEQFF	TGTGCCAGCAGGACCCGGACTTACAATGAGCAGTTCTTC
many	TRBV11-3	TRBJ2-7	.	CASSPPGGLYEQYF	TGTGCCAGCAGCCCCCCGGGCGGACTCTACGAGCAGTACTTC
.	TRBV19	TRBJ2-5	.	CASSMIAETQYF	TGTGCCAGTAGTATGATAGCGGAGACCCAGTACTTC
few	TRBV9	TRBJ2-7	.	CASSVRWDTSYEQYF	TGTGCCAGCAGCGTGAGATGGGACACCTCCTACGAGCAGTACTTC